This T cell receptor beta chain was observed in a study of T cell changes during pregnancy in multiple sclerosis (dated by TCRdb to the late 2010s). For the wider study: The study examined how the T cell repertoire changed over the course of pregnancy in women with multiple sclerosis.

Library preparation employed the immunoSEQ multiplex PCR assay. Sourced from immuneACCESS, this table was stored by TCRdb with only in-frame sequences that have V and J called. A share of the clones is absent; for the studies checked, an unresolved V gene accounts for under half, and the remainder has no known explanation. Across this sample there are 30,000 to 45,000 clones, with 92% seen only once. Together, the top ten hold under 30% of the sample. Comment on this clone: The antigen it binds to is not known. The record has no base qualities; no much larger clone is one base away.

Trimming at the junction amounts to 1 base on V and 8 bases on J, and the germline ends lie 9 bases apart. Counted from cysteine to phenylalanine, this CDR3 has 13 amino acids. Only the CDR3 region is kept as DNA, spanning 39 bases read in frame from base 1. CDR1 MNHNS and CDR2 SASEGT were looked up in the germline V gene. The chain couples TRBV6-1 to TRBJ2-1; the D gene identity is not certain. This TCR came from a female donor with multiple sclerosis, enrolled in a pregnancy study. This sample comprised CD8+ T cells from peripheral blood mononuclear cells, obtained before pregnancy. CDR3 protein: CASSEGFRDEQFF. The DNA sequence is TGTGCCAGCAGTGAAGGATTTCGCGATGAGCAGTTCTTC.